The 22 T cell receptor beta chains below were found in one sample sequenced in a study of control samples from healthy donors and cancer patients. Repertoires were generated with immunoSEQ multiplex PCR, while TCRdb's copy carries only in-frame clones and drops some. The sample lists about 98,000 clones; around 80% were seen once. Source material: blood. Source of these receptors: a man in his sixties in good health.

The rearrangement joins TRBV7-8 to TRBJ1-3; the match to TRBD1 covers 9 bases. V lost 5 bases and J lost 4; bases outside the gene matches: 3. There are 14 residues in the CDR3. Germline lookup yields CDR1 SGHVS and CDR2 FQNEAQ. CDR3 region: CASSPTGGGNTIYF. In nucleotides, the CDR3 is TGTGCCAGCAGCCCTACAGGGGGCGGAAACACCATATATTTT.

The V and J genes are TRBV5-6 and TRBJ2-3; weak D call: TRBD1 (6 bases). Trimming shortened V by 4 bases and J by 6 bases, and 12 bases separated the two germline ends. Germline loops: CDR1 SGHDT, CDR2 YYEEEE. The CDR3 is 13 amino acids. The CDR3 coding sequence is TGTGCCAGCAGCGCAGCAGGGGAGGATACGCAGTATTTT. Its translation: CASSAAGEDTQYF. The entire variable domain, with the rest obtained from reference TRBV5-6 and TRBJ2-3, is as follows: DAGVTQSPTHLIKTRGQQVTLRCSPKSGHDTVSWYQQALGQGPQFIFQYYEEEERQRGNFPDRFSGHQFPNYSSELNVNALLLGDSALYLCASSAAGEDTQYFGPGTRLTVL.

This clone has a handful of counts. In DNA form, the CDR3 reads TGTGCCAGCAGTTTCGGAACGGGACTAGCGGGGGGGCTCGGGGATACGCAGTATTTT. Translated: CASSFGTGLAGGLGDTQYF. J is TRBJ2-3 and V is TRBV6-2 or TRBV6-3; 16 bases fit TRBD2. The CDR3 totals 19 residues. V gave up 4 bases and J gave up 6 bases; unmatched junction bases: 13. Germline loops: CDR1 MNHEY, CDR2 SVGEGT.

The V and J genes are TRBV5-1 and TRBJ2-1; TRBD1 matches 9 bases. CDR1 and CDR2 (germline): SGHRS, YFSETQ. Germline trimming cut 1 base from V and 6 bases from J; bases unmatched to any gene: 8. This CDR3 has 16 residues. This CDR3 reads CASSLSRQGGSNEQFF. The CDR3 DNA is TGCGCCAGCAGCTTGTCCCGACAGGGGGGCAGCAATGAGCAGTTCTTC.

J is TRBJ2-3 and V is TRBV9; 13 nucleotides align to TRBD2. The germline V gene has CDR1 SGDLS and CDR2 YYNGEE. After removal of 0 bases from V and 14 bases from J, the junction contained 9 bases not matched to a gene. The length of the CDR3 is 15 residues. The CDR3 here is CASSVGGLAGSLLYF. In DNA form, the CDR3 reads TGTGCCAGCAGCGTAGGGGGACTAGCGGGGAGTTTGTTGTATTTT.

The rearrangement uses TRBV28 and TRBJ1-2, with 9 bases that match TRBD1. V gave up 3 bases and J gave up 3 bases; unmatched junction bases: 11. The germline CDR1 and CDR2 sequences are MDHEN and SYDVKM. The CDR3 is 17 residues long. The CDR3 is CASSFGPLDRGDYGYTF. CDR3 DNA: TGTGCCAGCAGTTTTGGTCCCCTAGACAGGGGGGACTATGGCTACACCTTC.

The gene calls are TRBV6-4 and TRBJ2-3; 11 positions agree with TRBD2. J lost 2 bases, V lost 0 bases, and 1 base had no gene match. CDR3 length: 16 residues. CDR1 and CDR2 from the germline V gene are MRHNA and SNTAGT. The CDR3, as DNA: TGTGCCAGCAGTGACTCTAGCGGGGGGGCCACAGATACGCAGTATTTT. It yields the protein CASSDSSGGATDTQYF.

The genes are TRBV4-1 and TRBJ2-6, with D perhaps assigned TRBD1 or TRBD2 (5 bases each). Between the trimmed V and J ends, which lost 3 bases and 4 bases, there was a span of 25 bases. This CDR3 region has 20 residues. The germline gives CDR1 MGHRA, CDR2 YSYEKL. The CDR3: CASSQTFYNTGTSGANVLTF. CDR3 DNA: TGCGCCAGCAGCCAGACCTTTTACAATACCGGGACCTCCGGGGCCAACGTCCTGACTTTC.

This clone occurred a few times. The CDR3 here is CASSLTQGRGQPQHF. DNA of the CDR3: TGTGCCAGCAGCTTGACCCAGGGGCGGGGTCAGCCCCAGCATTTT. The chain combines TRBV11-2 with TRBJ1-5; weak D call: TRBD1 (6 bases). Germline V gene data show CDR1 as SGHAT and CDR2 as FQNNGV. The germline V and J ends were trimmed by 3 bases and 6 bases, with 15 bases remaining between them. CDR3 length: 15 residues.

J is TRBJ1-1 and V is TRBV28; D gene uncertain. The CDR3 has 12 residues. Germline V gene sequence: CDR1 MDHEN, CDR2 SYDVKM. V lost 11 bases, J lost 0 bases, and 10 bases lay in between. The CDR3 bases are TGTGCCGTGAGCCCCTTGAACACTGAAGCTTTCTTT. It specifies CAVSPLNTEAFF. The entire variable domain, with the rest obtained from reference TRBV28 and TRBJ1-1, is as follows: DVKVTQSSRYLVKRTGEKVFLECVQDMDHENMFWYRQDPGLGLRLIYFSYDVKMKEKGDIPEGYSVSREKKERFSLILESASTNQTSMYLCAVSPLNTEAFFGQGTRLTVV.

V usage is TRBV7-9 and J usage is TRBJ2-5; a possible D gene is TRBD2 (7 bases). Germline values: CDR1 SEHNR, CDR2 FQNEAQ (reference sequence). Trimming removed 4 bases from V and 3 bases from J, with 15 bases in between. The CDR3 contains 15 residues. This CDR3 reads CASSYNLGGEETQYF. The CDR3 DNA follows: TGTGCCAGCAGCTACAATTTAGGGGGGGAAGAGACCCAGTACTTC.

A few counts support this clone. The chain recombines TRBV7-9 with TRBJ2-5, with TRBD1 as a possible D gene (6 bases). This CDR3 is built from 14 residues. V lost 0 bases, J lost 10 bases, and 15 bases lay in between. Germline CDR1 reads SEHNR; CDR2 reads FQNEAQ (reference sequence). CDR3 sequence (DNA): TGTGCCAGCAGCTTAGCCGGGACACGAGGGCACCAGTACTTC. Its protein is CASSLAGTRGHQYF.

This rearrangement joins TRBV11-2 to TRBJ1-5; tentatively, D is TRBD1 (6 bases). The CDR3 spans 13 residues. Trimming took 3 bases from V and 7 from J, leaving 10 bases between them. Germline V gene data show CDR1 as SGHAT and CDR2 as FQNNGV. The CDR3 DNA is TGTGCCAGCAGCTTGGGGGCACGACAGCCCCAGCATTTT. Its translation is CASSLGARQPQHF.

The chain combines TRBV11-2 with TRBJ2-7; possible D gene TRBD1, 5 bases. The V and J ends lost 2 bases and 7 bases respectively, with 6 bases between them. Per the germline V gene, CDR1 is SGHAT and CDR2 is FQNNGV. CDR3 length: 11 residues. The CDR3 here is CASSLRGEQYF. CDR3 in DNA: TGTGCCAGCAGCTTAAGGGGTGAGCAGTACTTC.

The rearrangement links TRBV21-1 to TRBJ1-2. TRBV21-1 is a known pseudogene. CDR3 size: 13 residues. The CDR3 DNA reads as TGTGCCAGCAGCCACAAGGCTTACTATGGCTACACCTTC. Translation: CASSHKAYYGYTF.

The CDR3 sequence is CASSPPGTGRGEQFF. DNA for the CDR3: TGTGCCAGCTCACCACCGGGGACAGGGAGGGGTGAGCAGTTCTTC. The chain is built from TRBV18 and TRBJ2-1; 9 bases map to TRBD1. The V gene end was trimmed by 0 bases and the J gene end by 9 bases; junction bases not matched to a gene: 6. CDR3 length: 15 amino acids. Germline V gene data show CDR1 as KGHSH and CDR2 as LQKENI.

The chain joins TRBV30 to TRBJ2-3; D remains ambiguous. In germline, CDR1 is GTSNPN, CDR2 SVGIG (reference sequence). The CDR3 is 13 amino acids. V lost 0 bases and J 4 bases, leaving 8 bases between the germline ends. The CDR3 is CAWSVPGPDTQYF. The CDR3 DNA reads TGTGCCTGGAGTGTACCGGGTCCAGATACGCAGTATTTT.

The rearrangement links TRBV7-9 to TRBJ1-2; D is uncertain. V was trimmed by 5 bases and J by 4 bases, leaving 14 bases between them. The germline CDR1 and CDR2 sequences are SEHNR and FQNEAQ (reference sequence). The length of the CDR3 is 14 residues. The CDR3 loop reads CASSPPLWGYGYTF. The DNA for the CDR3 is TGTGCCAGCAGCCCACCCCTCTGGGGCTATGGCTACACCTTC. Filled out from reference TRBV7-9 and TRBJ1-2, the complete variable domain reads DTGVSQNPRHKITKRGQNVTFRCDPISEHNRLYWYRQTLGQGPEFLTYFQNEAQLEKSRLLSDRFSAERPKGSFSTLEIQRTEQGDSAMYLCASSPPLWGYGYTFGSGTRLTVV.

In its sample, this clone was seen once. J is TRBJ1-5 and V is TRBV19, with 8 bases aligning to TRBD1. Germline V gene data show CDR1 as LNHDA and CDR2 as SQIVND (reference sequence). The length of the CDR3 is 17 residues. Germline trimming cut 6 bases from V and 0 bases from J; bases unmatched to any gene: 10. CDR3 amino acids: CASRPGQGRSSNQPQHF. CDR3 bases: TGTGCCAGTAGACCCGGACAGGGTAGAAGTAGCAATCAGCCCCAGCATTTT.

Notes on this clone: The sample has other DNA sequences that encode this CDR3 too. V is TRBV9 and J is TRBJ2-7, with 12 bases matching TRBD2. The J segment lost 5 bases and the V segment lost 4 bases, leaving 4 bases of the junction unmatched. CDR1 is SGDLS, CDR2 YYNGEE, per germline. This CDR3 spans 14 amino acids. This CDR3 is CASSPGLAGDEQYF. The CDR3 DNA is TGTGCCAGCAGCCCGGGACTAGCGGGCGACGAGCAGTACTTC.

This rearrangement joins TRBV2 to TRBJ1-4; 11 bases are shared with TRBD1. Germline V gene sequence: CDR1 SNHLY, CDR2 FYNNEI. With V trimmed by 6 bases and J by 3 bases, 6 bases remained unmatched. The length of the CDR3 is 16 residues. The CDR3 sequence is CASSRGQGGPNEKLFF. The CDR3 DNA reads TGTGCCAGCAGCCGGGGACAGGGGGGTCCTAATGAAAAACTGTTTTTT. Full variable domain (outside the CDR3, taken from reference TRBV2 and TRBJ1-4): EPEVTQTPSHQVTQMGQEVILRCVPISNHLYFYWYRQILGQKVEFLVSFYNNEISEKSEIFDDQFSVERPDGSNFTLKIRSTKLEDSAMYFCASSRGQGGPNEKLFFGSGTQLSVL.

The chain is built from TRBV3-1 (or the pseudogene TRBV3-2) and TRBJ2-7, with a weak D call TRBD1 (6 bases). From germline, CDR1 is LGHDT and CDR2 YNNKEL (reference sequence). The CDR3 is 15 amino acids. V lost 4 bases and J lost 1, with 14 bases in between. CDR3 residues: CASSLRGLGSYEQYF. CDR3 DNA: TGTGCCAGCAGCCTCAGGGGTCTTGGGTCCTACGAGCAGTACTTC.